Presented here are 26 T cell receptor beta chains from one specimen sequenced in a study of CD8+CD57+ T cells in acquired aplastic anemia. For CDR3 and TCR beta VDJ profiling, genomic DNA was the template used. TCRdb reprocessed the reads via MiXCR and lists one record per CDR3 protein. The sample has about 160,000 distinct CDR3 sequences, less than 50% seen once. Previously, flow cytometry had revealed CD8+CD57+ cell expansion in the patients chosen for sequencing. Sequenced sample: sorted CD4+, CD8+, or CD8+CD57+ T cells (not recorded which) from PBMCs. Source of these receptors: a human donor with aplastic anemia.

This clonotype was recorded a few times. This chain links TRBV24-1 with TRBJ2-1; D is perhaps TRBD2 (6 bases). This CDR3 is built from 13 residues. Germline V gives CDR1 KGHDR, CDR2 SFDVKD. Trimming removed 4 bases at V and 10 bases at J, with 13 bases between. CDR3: CATSDGTPREQFF. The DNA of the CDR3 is TGTGCCACCAGTGACGGGACTCCCCGGGAGCAGTTCTTC.

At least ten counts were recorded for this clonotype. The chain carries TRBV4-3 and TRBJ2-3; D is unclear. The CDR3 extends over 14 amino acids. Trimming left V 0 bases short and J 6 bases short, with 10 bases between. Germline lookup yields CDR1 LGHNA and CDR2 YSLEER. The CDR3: CASSQDPSADTQYF. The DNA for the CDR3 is TGCGCCAGCAGCCAAGATCCCAGCGCGGATACGCAGTATTTT.

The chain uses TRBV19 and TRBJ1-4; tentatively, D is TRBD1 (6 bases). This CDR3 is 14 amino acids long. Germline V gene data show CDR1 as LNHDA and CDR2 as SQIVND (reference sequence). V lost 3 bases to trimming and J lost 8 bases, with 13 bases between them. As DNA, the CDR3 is TGTGCCAGTAGTATCAAGGGGGTTTGGGAAAAACTGTTTTTT. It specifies CASSIKGVWEKLFF.

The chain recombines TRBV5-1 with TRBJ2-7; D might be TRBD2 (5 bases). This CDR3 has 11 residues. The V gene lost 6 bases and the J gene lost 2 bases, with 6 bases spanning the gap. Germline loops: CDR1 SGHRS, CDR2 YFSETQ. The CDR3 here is CASTGAYEQYF. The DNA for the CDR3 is TGCGCCAGCACCGGGGCCTACGAGCAGTACTTC.

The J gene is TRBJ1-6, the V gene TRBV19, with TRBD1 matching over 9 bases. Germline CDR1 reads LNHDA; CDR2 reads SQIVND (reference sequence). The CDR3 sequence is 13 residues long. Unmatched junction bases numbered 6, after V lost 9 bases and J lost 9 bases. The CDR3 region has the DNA TGTGCCAGCTGGGACAGGGACAGTTCACCCCTCCACTTT. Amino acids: CASWDRDSSPLHF.

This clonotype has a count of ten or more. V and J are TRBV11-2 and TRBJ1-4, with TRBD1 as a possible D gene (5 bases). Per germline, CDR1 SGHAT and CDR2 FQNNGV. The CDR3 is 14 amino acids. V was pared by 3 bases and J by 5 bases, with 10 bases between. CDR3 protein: CASSLGVLNEKLFF. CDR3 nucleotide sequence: TGTGCCAGCAGCTTGGGGGTACTCAATGAAAAACTGTTTTTT.

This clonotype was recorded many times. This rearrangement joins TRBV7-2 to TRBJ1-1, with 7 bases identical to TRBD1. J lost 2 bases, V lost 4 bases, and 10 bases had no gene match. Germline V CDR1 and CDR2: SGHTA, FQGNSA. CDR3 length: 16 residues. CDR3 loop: CASSSTGSTSNTEAFF. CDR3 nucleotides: TGTGCCAGCAGCTCGACAGGGAGTACTTCAAACACTGAAGCTTTCTTT.

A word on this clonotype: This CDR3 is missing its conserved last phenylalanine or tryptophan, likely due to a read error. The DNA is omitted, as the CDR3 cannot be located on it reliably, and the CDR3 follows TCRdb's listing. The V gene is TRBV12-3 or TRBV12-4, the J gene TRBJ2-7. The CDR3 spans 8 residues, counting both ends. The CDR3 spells CASSLPDL.

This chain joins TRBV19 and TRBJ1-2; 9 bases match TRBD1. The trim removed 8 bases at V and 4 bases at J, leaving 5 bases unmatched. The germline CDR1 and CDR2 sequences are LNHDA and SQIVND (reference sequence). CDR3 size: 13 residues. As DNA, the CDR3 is TGTGCCAGTGCCGGGACAGGGATCTATGGCTACACCTTC. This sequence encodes CASAGTGIYGYTF. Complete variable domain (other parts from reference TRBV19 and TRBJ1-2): DGGITQSPKYLFRKEGQNVTLSCEQNLNHDAMYWYRQDPGQGLRLIYYSQIVNDFQKGDIAEGYSVSREKKESFPLTVTSAQKNPTAFYLCASAGTGIYGYTFGSGTRLTVV.

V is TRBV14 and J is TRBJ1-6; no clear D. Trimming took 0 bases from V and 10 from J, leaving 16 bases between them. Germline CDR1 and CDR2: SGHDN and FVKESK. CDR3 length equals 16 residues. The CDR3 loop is CASSQDPPEGGSPLHF. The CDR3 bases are TGTGCCAGCAGCCAAGATCCCCCGGAAGGTGGATCACCCCTCCACTTT.

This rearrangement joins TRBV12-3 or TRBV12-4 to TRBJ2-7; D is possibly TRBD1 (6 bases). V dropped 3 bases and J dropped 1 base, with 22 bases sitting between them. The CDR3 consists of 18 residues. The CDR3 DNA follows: TGTGCCAGCAGTTTCTCCTCGCTCATGACAGGATCATCCTACGAGCAGTACTTC. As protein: CASSFSSLMTGSSYEQYF.

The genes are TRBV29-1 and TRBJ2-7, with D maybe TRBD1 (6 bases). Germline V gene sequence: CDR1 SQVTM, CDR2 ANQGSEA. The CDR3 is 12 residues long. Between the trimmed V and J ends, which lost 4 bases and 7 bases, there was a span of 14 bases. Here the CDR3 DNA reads TGCAGCGTTGCTGGCAGGGGCTATGAGCAGTACTTC. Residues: CSVAGRGYEQYF.

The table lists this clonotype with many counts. This CDR3 is CASSFLAGGLDEQFF. The CDR3 DNA is TGTGCCAGCAGTTTCCTAGCGGGAGGGTTAGATGAGCAGTTCTTC. The V gene is TRBV12-3 or TRBV12-4, the J gene TRBJ2-1; TRBD2 matches 12 bases. Trimming removed 3 bases from V and 8 bases from J; junction bases left unmatched: 5. The CDR3 has 15 residues.

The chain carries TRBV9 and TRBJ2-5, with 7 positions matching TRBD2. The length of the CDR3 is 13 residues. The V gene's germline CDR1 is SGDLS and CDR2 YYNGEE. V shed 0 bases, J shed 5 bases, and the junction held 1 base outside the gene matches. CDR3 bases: TGTGCCAGCAGCGTAGAACTAGCGGAGACCCAGTACTTC. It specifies CASSVELAETQYF.

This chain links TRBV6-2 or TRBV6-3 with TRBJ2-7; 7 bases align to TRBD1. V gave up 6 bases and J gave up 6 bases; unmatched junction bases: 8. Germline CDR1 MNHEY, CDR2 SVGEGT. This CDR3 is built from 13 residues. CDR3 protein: CASRKTGSSEQYF. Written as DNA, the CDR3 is TGTGCCAGCAGGAAGACAGGGTCTTCCGAGCAGTACTTC.

The CDR3 region is CASSTSPYLTDTQYF. CDR3 DNA: TGTGCCAGTAGTACCAGTCCCTACCTCACAGATACGCAGTATTTT. V gene TRBV19 combines with J gene TRBJ2-3; D ambiguous. CDR1 and CDR2 (germline): LNHDA, SQIVND (reference sequence). This CDR3 is built from 15 residues. V shed 4 bases and J shed 2 bases, with 13 bases lying between them.

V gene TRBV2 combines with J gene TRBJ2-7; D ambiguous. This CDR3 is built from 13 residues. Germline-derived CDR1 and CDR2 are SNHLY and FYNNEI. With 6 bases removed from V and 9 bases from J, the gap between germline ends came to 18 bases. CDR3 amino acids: CASRAGQLIGQYF. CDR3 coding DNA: TGTGCCAGCAGGGCCGGGCAATTAATTGGGCAGTACTTC.

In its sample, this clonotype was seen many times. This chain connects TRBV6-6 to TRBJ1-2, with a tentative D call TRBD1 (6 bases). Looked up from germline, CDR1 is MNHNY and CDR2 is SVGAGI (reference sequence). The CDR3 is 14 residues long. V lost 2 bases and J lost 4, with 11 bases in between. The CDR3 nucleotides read TGTGCCAGCAGTTACGGGGGCCCCGGCTATGGCTACACCTTC. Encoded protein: CASSYGGPGYGYTF.

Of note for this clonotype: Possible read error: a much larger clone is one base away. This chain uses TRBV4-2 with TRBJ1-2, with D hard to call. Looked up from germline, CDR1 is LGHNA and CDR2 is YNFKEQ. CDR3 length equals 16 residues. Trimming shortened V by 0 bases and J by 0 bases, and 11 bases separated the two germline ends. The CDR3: CASSQDTAQANYGYTF. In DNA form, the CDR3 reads TGTGCCAGCAGCCAAGATACAGCTCAAGCTAACTATGGCTACACCTTC.

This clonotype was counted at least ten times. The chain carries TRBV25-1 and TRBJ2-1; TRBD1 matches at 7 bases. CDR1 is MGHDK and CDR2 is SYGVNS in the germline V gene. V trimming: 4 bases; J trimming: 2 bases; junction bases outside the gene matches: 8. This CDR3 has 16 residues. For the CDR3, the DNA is TGTGCCAGCAGTGCTCCTAGGACAGGACCCTACAATGAGCAGTTCTTC. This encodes CASSAPRTGPYNEQFF.

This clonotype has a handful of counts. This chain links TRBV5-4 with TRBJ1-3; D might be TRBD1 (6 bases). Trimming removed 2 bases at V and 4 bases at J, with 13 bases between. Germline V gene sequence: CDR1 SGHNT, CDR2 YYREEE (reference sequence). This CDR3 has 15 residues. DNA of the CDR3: TGTGCCAGCAGCTTAGGGGGGGTTTTAGGAAACACCATATATTTT. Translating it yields CASSLGGVLGNTIYF.

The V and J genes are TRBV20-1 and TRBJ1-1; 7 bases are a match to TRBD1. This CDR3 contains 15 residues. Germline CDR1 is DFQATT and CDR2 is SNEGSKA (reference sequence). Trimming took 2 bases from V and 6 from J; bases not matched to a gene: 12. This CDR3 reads CSARNPPTGQPEAFF. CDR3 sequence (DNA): TGCAGTGCTAGAAACCCCCCGACAGGGCAACCTGAAGCTTTCTTT.

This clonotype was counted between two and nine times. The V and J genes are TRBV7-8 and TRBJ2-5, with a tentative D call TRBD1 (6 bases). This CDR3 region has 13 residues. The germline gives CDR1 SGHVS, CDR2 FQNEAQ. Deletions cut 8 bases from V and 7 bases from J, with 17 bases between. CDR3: CASGNRAMGTQYF. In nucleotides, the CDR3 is TGTGCCAGCGGTAACAGGGCGATGGGGACCCAGTACTTC.

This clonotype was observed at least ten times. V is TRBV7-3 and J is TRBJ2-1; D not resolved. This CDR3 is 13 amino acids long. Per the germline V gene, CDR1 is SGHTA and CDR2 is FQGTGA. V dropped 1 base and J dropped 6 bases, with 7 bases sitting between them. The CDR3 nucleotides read TGTGCCAGCAGCTTAATCTCACCCAATGAGCAGTTCTTC. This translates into CASSLISPNEQFF.

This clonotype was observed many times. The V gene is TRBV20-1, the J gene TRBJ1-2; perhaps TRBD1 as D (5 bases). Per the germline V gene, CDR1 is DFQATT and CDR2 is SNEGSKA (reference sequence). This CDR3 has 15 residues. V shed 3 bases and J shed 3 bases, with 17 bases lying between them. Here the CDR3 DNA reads TGCAGTGCTAGCTGGGGACCGAAACAGTACTATGGCTACACCTTC. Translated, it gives CSASWGPKQYYGYTF.

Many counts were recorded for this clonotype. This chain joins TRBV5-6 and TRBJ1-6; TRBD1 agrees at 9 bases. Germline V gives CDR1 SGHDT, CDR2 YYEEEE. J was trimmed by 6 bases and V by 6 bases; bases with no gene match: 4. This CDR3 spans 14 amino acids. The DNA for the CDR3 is TGTGCCAGCAAAACAGGGGGCTCTAATTCACCCCTCCACTTT. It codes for CASKTGGSNSPLHF.